The 2 T cell receptor beta chains given below trace back to one sample, sequenced in a study of PD-L1 blockade in urothelial cancer. The time point is: pretreatment peripheral blood. Clones were read by immunoSEQ multiplex PCR, and TCRdb kept only the in-frame ones, dropping some. This table has about 130,000 clones, approximately 88% appearing once. The material sequenced was PBMCs, taken around atezolizumab (anti-PD-L1) treatment. The receptors derive from a man over 45 with urothelial cancer.

The chain recombines TRBV11-2 with TRBJ1-6; D gene uncertain. The CDR3 is 13 residues long. Trimming cost V 0 bases and J 9 bases, with 6 bases left between them. Germline V gene sequence: CDR1 SGHAT, CDR2 FQNNGV. CDR3 amino acids: CASSLERASPLHF. The CDR3 nucleotides are TGTGCCAGCAGCTTAGAGAGGGCTTCACCCCTCCACTTT.

This clone is labeled as medium-sized. The chain carries TRBV28 and TRBJ1-2; D possibly corresponds to TRBD1 (5 bases). The CDR3 is made up of 12 amino acids. Trimming pared 5 bases from V and 8 bases from J, leaving 12 bases between. From germline, CDR1 is MDHEN and CDR2 SYDVKM. DNA for the CDR3: TGTGCCAGCAGTACGCAGGGTAGGGGCTACACCTTC. Translating it yields CASSTQGRGYTF.